A selection of T cell receptor beta chains follows, all from one sample in a study of technical replicates of blood from a few donors. Sequenced by immunoSEQ multiplex PCR; TCRdb stores in-frame clones only, minus some. The profile shows about 74,000 clones, approximately 95% of them singletons. Sequencing was done on a sample of T cells isolated from PBMCs. These receptor sequences come from a human donor in good health. CDR3s include the opening cysteine and the closing phenylalanine or tryptophan. The D gene is left open where the match is weak. Clone size, where shown, is once, few, many, or a class for clones that have expanded.

>TRBJ1-2|.|TRBV5-4|.
TGTGCCAGCAGCTTGGAGCTGGGGGCCTATGGCTACACCTTC
CASSLELGAYGYTF
>TRBJ1-5|few|TRBV6-1|.
TGTGCCAGCAGTGAAAATATTCCGGAGATTGATCAGCCCCAGCATTTT
CASSENIPEIDQPQHF
>TRBJ2-2|once|TRBV19|.
TGTGCCAGTCTCCATCAAGGGGGATCCGGGGAGCTGTTTTTT
CASLHQGGSGELFF
>TRBJ1-3|.|TRBV4-1|TRBD1
TGCGCCAGCAGCCCCGTAGACAGGGATGCCACCATATATTTT
CASSPVDRDATIYF
>TRBJ1-1|.|TRBV4-2|.
TGTGCCAGCAGCCAAGATTTCCGATTTGGGGCGAACACTGAAGCTTTCTTT
CASSQDFRFGANTEAFF
>TRBJ1-1|once|TRBV6-6|.
TGTGCCAGCGGCCAGGGTGGGTACACTGAAGCTTTCTTT
CASGQGGYTEAFF
>TRBJ1-4|.|TRBV7-9|TRBD1
TGTGCCAGCAGCCAAGACGGGACAGGATATGAAAAACTGTTTTTT
CASSQDGTGYEKLFF
>TRBJ1-2|.|TRBV7-9|TRBD1
TGTGCCAGCAGCTTAACAGGGGACTATGGCTACACCTTC
CASSLTGDYGYTF
>TRBJ1-2|.|TRBV30|.
TGTGCCTGGAGTTCGGGGGGCGGCAACTATGGCTACACCTTC
CAWSSGGGNYGYTF
>TRBJ2-1|.|TRBV5-5|TRBD1
TGTGCCAGCAATCCGGGACAGTACTACAATGAGCAGTTCTTC
CASNPGQYYNEQFF
>TRBJ1-5|.|TRBV10-1|.
TGCGCCAGCAGTGAGTCGAGACTACGTCAGCCCCAGCATTTT
CASSESRLRQPQHF
>TRBJ2-7|once|TRBV4-2|TRBD1
TGTGCCAGCAGCCAAGAGCTGGGACAGGGTCGGCACGAGCAGTACTTC
CASSQELGQGRHEQYF
>TRBJ2-5|.|TRBV5-1|.
TGCGCCAGCAGGGCCGGGGGCCTAGCGGAAGAGACCCAGTACTTC
CASRAGGLAEETQYF
>TRBJ1-2|.|TRBV7-9|.
TGTGCCAGCAGCCGAATAAACAGGGCAGAAGATGGCTACACCTTC
CASSRINRAEDGYTF
>TRBJ2-1|.|TRBV4-1|TRBD2
TGCGCCAGCAGCCATTCCTCGGGACTAGCGGGGGGCAATGAGCAGTTCTTC
CASSHSSGLAGGNEQFF
>TRBJ1-2|once|TRBV15|.
TGTGCCACCAGCAGAGACCGGGGGGTCAGCTATGGCTACACCTTC
CATSRDRGVSYGYTF
>TRBJ2-3|.|TRBV4-2|TRBD2
TGTGCCAGCGGGACTAGCGGGAGGGGGGATACGCAGTATTTT
CASGTSGRGDTQYF
>TRBJ2-7|few|TRBV7-9|TRBD2
TGTGCCAGCAGCGGTAGCGGGATGAACTACGAGCAGTACTTC
CASSGSGMNYEQYF
>TRBJ1-5|.|TRBV4-1|TRBD1
TGCGCCAGCAGCCAAGAGGGGACAGGTGTTAGGGTCAATCAGCCCCAGCATTTT
CASSQEGTGVRVNQPQHF
>TRBJ1-1|.|TRBV11-2|TRBD1
TGTGCCAGCGGCCGGGACAGGGTCACTGAAGCTTTCTTT
CASGRDRVTEAFF
>TRBJ1-2|.|TRBV5-6|.
TGTGCCAGCAGCTTGAATCAGGGCGTCCGTGGCTACACCTTC
CASSLNQGVRGYTF
>TRBJ1-1|few|TRBV19|.
TGTGCCAGTACCGGGACAAACACTTTAAACACTGAAGCTTTCTTT
CASTGTNTLNTEAFF
>TRBJ1-2|.|TRBV18|.
TGTGCCAGCTCACCCCGACAGACCGATCCCTATGGCTACACCTTC
CASSPRQTDPYGYTF
>TRBJ1-3|.|TRBV7-9|TRBD1
TGTGCCAGCAACGACAGGGGTATCTCTGGAAACACCATATATTTT
CASNDRGISGNTIYF
>TRBJ2-7|few|TRBV6-1|TRBD1
TGTGCCAGCAGTGAAGGGGACAGGGCGTCTTACGAGCAGTACTTC
CASSEGDRASYEQYF
>TRBJ1-5|.|TRBV19|TRBD1
TGTGCCAGTAGTCTTCTCAGGGGGCAAGGGGCTCAGCCCCAGCATTTT
CASSLLRGQGAQPQHF
>TRBJ2-1|.|TRBV4-1|TRBD2
TGCGCCAGCAGCCAGACCTTTAGCGGGAGGGTGGTGAATGAGCAGTTCTTC
CASSQTFSGRVVNEQFF
>TRBJ2-5|.|TRBV7-9|.
TGTGCCAGCAGCTTTAGCCTTAAAGAGACCCAGTACTTC
CASSFSLKETQYF
>TRBJ2-3|.|TRBV11-2|.
TGTGCCAGCAGCATCGGTTACGATACGCAGTATTTT
CASSIGYDTQYF
>TRBJ2-3|.|TRBV5-1|TRBD2
TGCGCCAGCAGCTTGGTTGGTAGCGGGAGGCTGACAGATACGCAGTATTTT
CASSLVGSGRLTDTQYF
>TRBJ2-3|.|TRBV7-8|.
TGTGCCAGCAGCACAAAGTGGGACTCGACGGATACGCAGTATTTT
CASSTKWDSTDTQYF
>TRBJ1-1|.|TRBV21-1|.
TGTGCCAGCAGCAAAGGGACAGGGGTGAACACTGAAGCTTTCTTT
CASSKGTGVNTEAFF
>TRBJ2-2|.|TRBV23-1|TRBD1
TGCGCCAGCAGTCACCCCGGGACAGGGGGCTTAACCGGGGAGCTGTTTTTT
CASSHPGTGGLTGELFF
>TRBJ1-2|once|TRBV30|TRBD1
TGTGCCTGGAGTCGACGACAGGGGGCGAACTCTGGCTATGGCTACACCTTC
CAWSRRQGANSGYGYTF
>TRBJ1-1|.|TRBV13|TRBD1
TGTGCCAGCAGCTCCTGGACAGGGTTCATGAACACTGAAGCTTTCTTT
CASSSWTGFMNTEAFF
>TRBJ1-1|.|TRBV4-1|TRBD1
TGCGCCAGCAGCAACCGACAGGGTGGCACTGAAGCTTTCTTT
CASSNRQGGTEAFF
>TRBJ2-2|.|TRBV25-1|.
TGTGCCAGCAGCTCTTGGGGCGGGGCAGGTATCGGGGAGCTGTTTTTT
CASSSWGGAGIGELFF